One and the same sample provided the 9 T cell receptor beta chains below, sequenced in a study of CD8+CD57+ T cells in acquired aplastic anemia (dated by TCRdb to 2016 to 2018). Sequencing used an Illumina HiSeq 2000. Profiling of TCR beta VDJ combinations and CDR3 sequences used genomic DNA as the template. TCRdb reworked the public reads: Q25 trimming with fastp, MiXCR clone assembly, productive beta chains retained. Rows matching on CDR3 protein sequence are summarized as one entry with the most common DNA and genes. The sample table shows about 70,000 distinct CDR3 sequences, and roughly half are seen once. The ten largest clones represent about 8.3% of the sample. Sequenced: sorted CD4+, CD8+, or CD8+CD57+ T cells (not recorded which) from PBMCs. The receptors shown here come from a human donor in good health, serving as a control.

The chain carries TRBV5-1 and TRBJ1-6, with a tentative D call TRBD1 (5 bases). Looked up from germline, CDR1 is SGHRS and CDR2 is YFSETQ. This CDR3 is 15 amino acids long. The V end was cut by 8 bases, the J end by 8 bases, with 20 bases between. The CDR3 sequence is CASTPGGGTDSPLHF. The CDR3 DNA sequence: TGCGCCAGTACCCCTGGGGGAGGTACGGATTCACCCCTCCACTTT.

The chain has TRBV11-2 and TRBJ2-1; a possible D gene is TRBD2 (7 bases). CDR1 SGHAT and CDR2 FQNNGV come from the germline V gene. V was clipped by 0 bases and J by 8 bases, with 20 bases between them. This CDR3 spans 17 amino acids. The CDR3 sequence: CASSLEGRIGGADEQFF. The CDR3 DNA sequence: TGTGCCAGCAGCTTAGAAGGTCGGATTGGGGGGGCCGATGAGCAGTTCTTC. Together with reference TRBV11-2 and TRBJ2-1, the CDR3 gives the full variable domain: EAGVAQSPRYKIIEKRQSVAFWCNPISGHATLYWYQQILGQGPKLLIQFQNNGVVDDSQLPKDRFSAERLKGVDSTLKIQPAKLEDSAVYLCASSLEGRIGGADEQFFGPGTRLTVL.

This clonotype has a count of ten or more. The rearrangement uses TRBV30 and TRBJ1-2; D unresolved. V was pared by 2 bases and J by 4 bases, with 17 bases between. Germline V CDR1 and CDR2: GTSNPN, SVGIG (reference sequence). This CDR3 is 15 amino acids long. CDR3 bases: TGTGCCTGGAGTTTACCGGGCCCTTCCTCCTATGGCTACACCTTC. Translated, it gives CAWSLPGPSSYGYTF. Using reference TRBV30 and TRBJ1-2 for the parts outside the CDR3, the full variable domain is SQTIHQWPATLVQPVGSPLSLECTVEGTSNPNLYWYRQAAGRGLQLLFYSVGIGQISSEVPQNLSASRPQDRQFILSSKKLLLSDSGFYLCAWSLPGPSSYGYTFGSGTRLTVV.

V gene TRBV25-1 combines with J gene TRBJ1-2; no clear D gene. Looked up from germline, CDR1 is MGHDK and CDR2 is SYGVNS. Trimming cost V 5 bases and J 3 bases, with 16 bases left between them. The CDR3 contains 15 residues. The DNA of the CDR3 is TGTGCCAGCAGTATTCGGACCCCGGCCCACTATGGCTACACCTTC. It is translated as CASSIRTPAHYGYTF.

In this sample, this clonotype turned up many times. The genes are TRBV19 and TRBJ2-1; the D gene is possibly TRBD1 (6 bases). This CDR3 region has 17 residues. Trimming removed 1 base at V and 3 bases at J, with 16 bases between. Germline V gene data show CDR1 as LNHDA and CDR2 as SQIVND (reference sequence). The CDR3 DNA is TGTGCCAGTAGTATAGGAGGGGGTCTGTTACACTACAATGAGCAGTTCTTC. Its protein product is CASSIGGGLLHYNEQFF.

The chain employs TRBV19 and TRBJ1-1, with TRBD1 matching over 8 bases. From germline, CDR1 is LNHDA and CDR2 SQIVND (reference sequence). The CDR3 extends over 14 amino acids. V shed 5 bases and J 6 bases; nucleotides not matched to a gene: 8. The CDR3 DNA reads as TGTGCCAGTAGTCCCAGACGACAGGGGTCTGAAGCTTTCTTT. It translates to CASSPRRQGSEAFF.

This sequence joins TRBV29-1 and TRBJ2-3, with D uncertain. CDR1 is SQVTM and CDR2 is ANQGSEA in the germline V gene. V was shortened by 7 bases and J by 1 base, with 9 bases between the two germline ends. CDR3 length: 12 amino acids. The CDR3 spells CSATVGTDTQYF. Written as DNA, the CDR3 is TGCAGCGCAACGGTGGGCACAGATACGCAGTATTTT.

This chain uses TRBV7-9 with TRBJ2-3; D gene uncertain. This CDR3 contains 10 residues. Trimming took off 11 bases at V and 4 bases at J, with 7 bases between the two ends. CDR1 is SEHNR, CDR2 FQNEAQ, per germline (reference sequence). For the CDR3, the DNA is TGTGCCTGTTTATCAGATACGCAGTATTTT. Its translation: CACLSDTQYF.

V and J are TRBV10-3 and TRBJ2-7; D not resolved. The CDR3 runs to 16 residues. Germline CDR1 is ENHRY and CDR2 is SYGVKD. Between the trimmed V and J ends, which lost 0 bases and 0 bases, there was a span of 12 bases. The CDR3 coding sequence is TGTGCCATCAGTGAGTCGATCTCGAGGAGCTCCTACGAGCAGTACTTC. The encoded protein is CAISESISRSSYEQYF.